This record covers a single T cell receptor beta chain. Antigen: not known. No current or lifetime mood disorder and depressive symptom score of 5 or less defined controls. V was clipped by 4 bases and J by 8 bases; unmatched bases: 12. The CDR3 consists of 16 residues. Germline lookup yields CDR1 LGHNA and CDR2 YSLEER. The protocol was immunoSEQ multiplex PCR, while the TCRdb copy is restricted to in-frame clones and leaves out a portion. Of 15,000 to 20,000 clones listed, about 83% were seen once; the top ten hold just over 0.8%. These data belong to a study of untreated major depressive disorder. Study-level points and caveats: Depressed patients' CD4+ T cells carried increased TRBV05-01 (Vbeta 5.1) usage versus control CD4+ T cells.

The chain combines TRBV4-3 with TRBJ1-4; the match to TRBD1 covers 8 bases. This clonotype originated in a woman in her thirties in good health. The sequenced material came from CD4+ T cells from PBMCs. CDR3 nucleotides: TGCGCCAGCAGCCGTGAGGGACAGGCATATAAGGAAAAACTGTTTTTT. Protein: CASSREGQAYKEKLFF.